The 32 T cell receptor beta chains given below trace back to one sample, sequenced in a study of T cell responses to AZD1222 COVID-19 vaccine. Sequencing was performed with immunoSEQ multiplex PCR; in TCRdb, only in-frame clones are kept and a portion is missing. Among about 110,000 clones listed, around 90% were seen once. The source material was peripheral blood, sampled 28 days after the second AZD1222 dose. The receptor source for this set is an adult who received the AZD1222 COVID-19 vaccine.

The rearrangement joins TRBV4-2 to TRBJ2-6; TRBD1 aligns across 8 bases. This CDR3 comprises 17 residues. The V and J ends lost 4 bases and 0 bases, in that order; junction bases with no gene match: 5. The germline gives CDR1 LGHNA, CDR2 YNFKEQ. CDR3 in amino acids: CASSLGTGNSGANVLTF. CDR3 nucleotides: TGTGCCAGCAGCCTGGGGACAGGAAACTCTGGGGCCAACGTCCTGACTTTC.

This chain connects TRBV19 to TRBJ2-1; D unclear. Germline lookup yields CDR1 LNHDA and CDR2 SQIVND (reference sequence). This CDR3 contains 11 residues. The V end lost 3 bases, the J end lost 10 bases, and 7 bases lay between the germline ends. The CDR3 sequence is CASSMGLEQFF. The DNA of the CDR3 is TGTGCCAGTAGTATGGGGTTAGAGCAGTTCTTC. Supplemented by reference TRBV19 and TRBJ2-1, the full variable domain reads DGGITQSPKYLFRKEGQNVTLSCEQNLNHDAMYWYRQDPGQGLRLIYYSQIVNDFQKGDIAEGYSVSREKKESFPLTVTSAQKNPTAFYLCASSMGLEQFFGPGTRLTVL.

This clone was picked up a small number of times. The V call is TRBV12-3 or TRBV12-4, the J call TRBJ2-1; maybe TRBD1 (5 bases). Trimming took 6 bases from V and 6 from J, leaving 9 bases between them. The CDR3 totals 12 residues. CDR3 sequence: CASRRQSNEQFF. As DNA, the CDR3 is TGTGCCAGCAGGAGACAGAGCAATGAGCAGTTCTTC.

The chain carries TRBV28 and TRBJ2-3, with a tentative D call TRBD2 (6 bases). The CDR3 runs to 15 residues. CDR1 and CDR2 from the germline V gene are MDHEN and SYDVKM. The V end was cut by 11 bases, the J end by 0 bases, with 18 bases between. The CDR3 reads CAGTYGGTSTDTQYF. In DNA, the CDR3 is TGTGCCGGAACTTATGGCGGGACCAGCACAGATACGCAGTATTTT.

This chain links TRBV28 with TRBJ1-1; 10 bases agree with TRBD1. The CDR3 totals 18 residues. Losses at the gene ends were 3 bases for V and 0 bases for J; bases not matched to a gene: 10. Germline-derived CDR1 and CDR2 are MDHEN and SYDVKM. CDR3 in amino acids: CASSLLTGTGDMNTEAFF. CDR3 DNA sequence: TGTGCCAGCAGTTTGCTTACCGGGACAGGGGACATGAACACTGAAGCTTTCTTT.

V gene TRBV6-2 or TRBV6-3 combines with J gene TRBJ2-1; a weak D match, TRBD2 (6 bases). The germline V and J ends were trimmed by 5 bases and 0 bases, with 14 bases remaining between them. From germline, CDR1 is MNHEY and CDR2 SVGEGT. The CDR3 has 16 amino acids. The CDR3 DNA reads as TGTGCCAGCAGTGTCCATAGCGGAGACTCCTACAATGAGCAGTTCTTC. This sequence encodes CASSVHSGDSYNEQFF.

This clone was seen just once. V is TRBV19 and J is TRBJ2-5; a weak D match, TRBD1 (5 bases). V was trimmed by 0 bases and J by 5 bases, leaving 16 bases between them. The germline CDR1 and CDR2 sequences are LNHDA and SQIVND (reference sequence). This CDR3 comprises 16 residues. Written as DNA, the CDR3 is TGTGCCAGTAGTATAGATCGGACATATCCGAGGGAGACCCAGTACTTC. Amino acids: CASSIDRTYPRETQYF.

The rearrangement uses TRBV5-1 and TRBJ1-2; the match to TRBD1 covers 12 bases. Per germline, CDR1 SGHRS and CDR2 YFSETQ. CDR3 length equals 16 residues. The V segment lost 0 bases and the J segment 4 bases; nucleotides outside the gene matches: 4. CDR3 nucleotides: TGCGCCAGCAGCTTGGCCGGGACAGGGGGCGCCTATGGCTACACCTTC. Protein: CASSLAGTGGAYGYTF.

CDR3 bases: TGTGCCAGCAGCCAAGGACTAGCGGGACACTCCTACAATGAGCAGTTCTTC. This encodes CASSQGLAGHSYNEQFF. The V and J genes are TRBV4-2 and TRBJ2-1; 11 positions match TRBD2. The trim removed 1 base at V and 0 bases at J, leaving 2 bases unmatched. CDR3 length equals 17 residues. Germline loops: CDR1 LGHNA, CDR2 YNFKEQ.

V and J are TRBV6-6 and TRBJ1-2, with D possibly being TRBD1 (5 bases). This CDR3 spans 15 amino acids. V was pared by 2 bases and J by 2 bases, with 12 bases between. Germline V gives CDR1 MNHNY, CDR2 SVGAGI (reference sequence). CDR3 loop: CASSYHPTANYGYTF. The CDR3 DNA reads as TGTGCCAGCAGTTACCACCCGACAGCAAACTATGGCTACACCTTC.

This sequence joins TRBV25-1 and TRBJ1-2, with unresolved D. This CDR3 is built from 12 residues. Trimming cost V 8 bases and J 1 base, with 8 bases left between them. Germline V gives CDR1 MGHDK, CDR2 SYGVNS. The CDR3 loop is CASPAGNYGYTF. CDR3 coding DNA: TGTGCCAGCCCAGCTGGTAACTATGGCTACACCTTC.

The chain carries TRBV18 and TRBJ2-3, with 7 nucleotides matching TRBD1. Germline CDR1 KGHSH, CDR2 LQKENI. The ends lost 6 bases at V and 5 bases at J; junction bases unmatched: 8. This CDR3 contains 14 residues. CDR3 nucleotide sequence: TGTGCCAGCTCGTTACAGGGGCTGGGAGATACGCAGTATTTT. Protein sequence: CASSLQGLGDTQYF.

The chain recombines TRBV19 with TRBJ1-6, with D unresolved. This CDR3 has 14 residues. The V and J ends lost 5 bases and 5 bases respectively, with 10 bases between them. The V gene's germline CDR1 is LNHDA and CDR2 SQIVND (reference sequence). CDR3 residues: CASSETRNNSPLHF. The CDR3, as DNA: TGTGCCAGTAGTGAGACCCGGAATAATTCACCCCTCCACTTT.

The V and J genes are TRBV7-3 and TRBJ2-5; a possible D gene is TRBD2 (6 bases). Trimming removed 8 bases at V and 6 bases at J, with 16 bases between. The CDR3 spans 13 residues. Looked up from germline, CDR1 is SGHTA and CDR2 is FQGTGA. The CDR3 nucleotides are TGTGCCAGCTGTGGAGGGCCGGGGAAGACCCAGTACTTC. As protein: CASCGGPGKTQYF.

This rearrangement joins TRBV5-1 to TRBJ2-5; 12 positions agree with TRBD1. Germline V lookup: CDR1 SGHRS, CDR2 YFSETQ. Losses at the gene ends were 4 bases for V and 7 bases for J; bases not matched to a gene: 8. The CDR3 covers 15 residues. The chain's CDR3 is CASSAPGQGAGTQYF. The CDR3 DNA reads as TGCGCCAGCAGCGCACCGGGACAGGGGGCCGGGACCCAGTACTTC. The whole variable domain, remainder taken from reference TRBV5-1 and TRBJ2-5, is KAGVTQTPRYLIKTRGQQVTLSCSPISGHRSVSWYQQTPGQGLQFLFEYFSETQRNKGNFPGRFSGRQFSNSRSEMNVSTLELGDSALYLCASSAPGQGAGTQYFGPGTRLLVL.

A single count supports this clone. The junction differs from germline at one of its ends, possibly a read error. The chain links TRBV10-2 to TRBJ1-6, with TRBD1 matching 7 bases. The CDR3 consists of 15 residues. CDR1 and CDR2 from the germline V gene are WSHSY and SAAADI. CDR3 sequence: CASTEGQPLNSPLHF. The CDR3 nucleotides are TGCGCCAGCACTGAGGGACAGCCGCTTAATTCACCCCTCCACTTT.

The rearrangement joins TRBV7-3 to TRBJ1-1; D is perhaps TRBD1 (5 bases). Germline V gene lookup returns CDR1 SGHTA and CDR2 FQGTGA. With 5 bases removed from V and 3 bases from J, the gap between germline ends came to 10 bases. CDR3 size: 13 residues. DNA of the CDR3: TGTGCCAGCAGCGAGGGGTTTGACACTGAAGCTTTCTTT. Protein product: CASSEGFDTEAFF.

J is TRBJ2-5 and V is TRBV11-2, with TRBD2 matching 10 bases. CDR1 is SGHAT, CDR2 FQNNGV, per germline. This CDR3 is 16 amino acids long. The V and J ends lost 1 base and 5 bases, in that order; junction bases with no gene match: 7. DNA for the CDR3: TGTGCCAGCAGCTTAGCCCGCCTAGCGGGAGTGGAGACCCAGTACTTC. Residues: CASSLARLAGVETQYF.

The V and J genes are TRBV6-5 and TRBJ2-7, with 10 bases matching TRBD2. Trimming removed 8 bases from V and 2 bases from J; junction bases left unmatched: 6. The germline V gene encodes CDR1 MNHEY and CDR2 SVGAGI. The CDR3 totals 14 residues. CDR3 amino acids: CASHEREGPYEQYF. CDR3 nucleotides: TGTGCCAGCCATGAGCGGGAGGGCCCCTACGAGCAGTACTTC.

V usage is TRBV6-5 and J usage is TRBJ1-1; maybe TRBD1 (5 bases). There are 12 residues in the CDR3. Germline V gene lookup returns CDR1 MNHEY and CDR2 SVGAGI. Trimming removed 8 bases from V and 7 bases from J, with 14 bases in between. The CDR3 DNA is TGTGCCAGCGGTAGGAGGGGCAGTGAAGCTTTCTTT. Amino acids: CASGRRGSEAFF.

This clone was detected only once. The chain is built from TRBV6-1 and TRBJ1-5, with TRBD1 identical over 8 bases. Germline CDR1 MNHNS, CDR2 SASEGT. V was pared by 0 bases and J by 1 base, with 8 bases of the junction left unmatched. The length of the CDR3 is 18 residues. The CDR3 region has the DNA TGTGCCAGCAGTGAAGCTGGTTTGGGACAGGTGAGCAATCAGCCCCAGCATTTT. Translated, it gives CASSEAGLGQVSNQPQHF.

This clone was recorded only once. This chain joins TRBV28 and TRBJ2-7; D is ambiguous. V dropped 5 bases and J dropped 4 bases, with 6 bases sitting between them. This CDR3 comprises 11 residues. The germline V gene has CDR1 MDHEN and CDR2 SYDVKM. CDR3 sequence: CASSARYEQYF. The CDR3 region has the DNA TGTGCCAGCAGTGCCAGATACGAGCAGTACTTC.

The gene calls are TRBV6-5 and TRBJ1-6, with a tentative D call TRBD1 (6 bases). Trimming left V 6 bases short and J 10 bases short, with 16 bases between. The CDR3 totals 14 residues. Per the germline V gene, CDR1 is MNHEY and CDR2 is SVGAGI. The CDR3 bases are TGTGCCAGCAGCCACCCGTTGGGGGGCTCACCCCTCCACTTT. Translating gives CASSHPLGGSPLHF.

V is TRBV9 and J is TRBJ1-5; D gene unclear. The CDR3 is made up of 14 amino acids. Per germline, CDR1 SGDLS and CDR2 YYNGEE. The germline V and J ends were trimmed by 0 bases and 2 bases, with 6 bases remaining between them. The CDR3 sequence: CASSVGEGNQPQHF. The CDR3 DNA reads as TGTGCCAGCAGCGTAGGAGAGGGCAATCAGCCCCAGCATTTT.

The chain links TRBV19 to TRBJ1-6; possible D gene TRBD1, 6 bases. Germline values: CDR1 LNHDA, CDR2 SQIVND (reference sequence). The CDR3 is 11 residues long. The V end was cut by 9 bases, the J end by 10 bases, with 10 bases between. CDR3 nucleotides: TGTGCCAGAAACAGGGAATCACCCCTCCACTTT. Its protein is CARNRESPLHF.

V usage is TRBV6-4 and J usage is TRBJ2-7; 9 positions agree with TRBD2. V lost 4 bases, J lost 7 bases, and 11 bases stayed unmatched. Germline V lookup: CDR1 MRHNA, CDR2 SNTAGT. The CDR3 is 15 residues long. CDR3 DNA: TGTGCCAGCAGTGTGGAACTAGCGGGTTTTGGGGAGCAGTACTTC. The encoded protein is CASSVELAGFGEQYF.

The chain couples TRBV7-8 to TRBJ2-7; 8 bases are shared with TRBD1. The CDR3 is 14 residues long. The germline V gene encodes CDR1 SGHVS and CDR2 FQNEAQ. The trim removed 5 bases at V and 9 bases at J, leaving 12 bases unmatched. The CDR3 sequence: CASSPMGQAVGQYF. The DNA of the CDR3 is TGTGCCAGCAGCCCGATGGGACAGGCGGTGGGGCAGTACTTC. Using reference TRBV7-8 and TRBJ2-7 for the parts outside the CDR3, the full variable domain is GAGVSQSPRYKVAKRGQDVALRCDPISGHVSLFWYQQALGQGPEFLTYFQNEAQLDKSGLPSDRFFAERPEGSVSTLKIQRTQQEDSAVYLCASSPMGQAVGQYFGPGTRLTVT.

The J gene is TRBJ1-3, the V gene TRBV7-2; the match to TRBD1 covers 8 bases. Germline CDR1 and CDR2: SGHTA and FQGNSA. V trimming: 5 bases; J trimming: 2 bases; junction bases outside the gene matches: 5. The CDR3 length is 15 residues. CDR3 amino acids: CASSPRTGTGNTIYF. The CDR3, as DNA: TGTGCCAGCAGCCCCCGGACAGGGACTGGAAACACCATATATTTT.

The rearrangement links TRBV9 to TRBJ2-1; 10 nucleotides align to TRBD2. With V trimmed by 3 bases and J by 14 bases, 5 bases remained unmatched. Germline V gene sequence: CDR1 SGDLS, CDR2 YYNGEE. This CDR3 has 12 amino acids. CDR3 nucleotides: TGTGCCAGCAGCGGAAGCGGGAGGGAGAAGTTCTTC. It yields the protein CASSGSGREKFF.

V gene TRBV30 combines with J gene TRBJ2-7, with D possibly matching TRBD2 (5 bases). CDR1 and CDR2 from the germline V gene are GTSNPN and SVGIG (reference sequence). The CDR3 consists of 13 residues. V shed 1 base and J shed 3 bases, with 10 bases lying between them. Here the CDR3 DNA reads TGTGCCTGGAGTGAAGGAGGAGTCTACGAGCAGTACTTC. Translation gives CAWSEGGVYEQYF.

The chain couples TRBV15 to TRBJ2-2; D is perhaps TRBD2 (5 bases). V lost 3 bases and J lost 4, with 15 bases in between. The CDR3 spans 16 residues. In germline, CDR1 is LNHNV, CDR2 YYDKDF (reference sequence). Here the CDR3 DNA reads TGTGCCACCAGCAGGGCTTTATCTGCGGGCACCGGGGAGCTGTTTTTT. This gives the protein CATSRALSAGTGELFF.

The gene calls are TRBV3-1 (or the pseudogene TRBV3-2) and TRBJ2-2; D assignment may be TRBD1 or TRBD2 (5 bases each). From germline, CDR1 is LGHDT and CDR2 YNNKEL (reference sequence). CDR3 length equals 15 residues. V was trimmed by 8 bases and J by 4 bases, leaving 17 bases between them. The CDR3 bases are TGTGCCAGCGGGGGTCGGGACCCAGGCACCGGGGAGCTGTTTTTT. The encoded protein is CASGGRDPGTGELFF.